This TCR beta chain was found in a study of blood T cell repertoires in COVID-19. Study-level information: The study drew acute and convalescent COVID-19 samples from the United States, Italy and Spain.

Original processing notes: Cell counts per sample came from amplifying reference gene primers. The table came from immunoSEQ multiplex PCR; TCRdb's copy has only in-frame clones and leaves some out. The V and J calls and the clone size are those of that table, but D and trimming were determined from the DNA. The sample holds hundreds of thousands of clones, about 88% seen once. The CDR3 runs to 16 residues. The V and J ends lost 2 bases and 2 bases respectively, with 15 bases between them. Germline values: CDR1 LGHNA, CDR2 YSLEER. The receptor's source is a middle-aged woman who had recovered from COVID-19. J is TRBJ1-2 and V is TRBV4-3; tentatively, D is TRBD1 (5 bases). The sequencing input was peripheral blood. In DNA form, the CDR3 reads TGCGCCAGCAGCCAATTCTCCGTCGGGGGAAACTATGGCTACACCTTC. This translates into CASSQFSVGGNYGYTF.